The 26 T cell receptor beta chains in this list originate from one sample, sequenced in a study of PD-1 blockade in classical Hodgkin lymphoma. The time point was: newly diagnosed, previously untreated cHL patient sample. Thawed PBMCs were the source of CD4+ T cells, purified by magnetic negative selection. Sequencing used immunoSEQ multiplex PCR; TCRdb keeps in-frame clones, though not all of them. The sample comprises fewer than 40,000 clones, around nine tenths of which are singletons, and 0.22% rests with the top ten. Source material: CD4+ T cells from blood. Receptor source: a human donor with classical Hodgkin lymphoma.

This clone was counted a single time. V and J are TRBV30 and TRBJ1-1, with D unresolved. Germline CDR1 GTSNPN, CDR2 SVGIG (reference sequence). V was shortened by 2 bases and J by 5 bases, with 12 bases between the two germline ends. The CDR3 totals 13 residues. CDR3 protein: CAWSRVLGTEAFF. CDR3 sequence (DNA): TGTGCCTGGAGTCGTGTTTTAGGAACTGAAGCTTTCTTT. The full variable domain, rest sourced from reference TRBV30 and TRBJ1-1, is SQTIHQWPATLVQPVGSPLSLECTVEGTSNPNLYWYRQAAGRGLQLLFYSVGIGQISSEVPQNLSASRPQDRQFILSSKKLLLSDSGFYLCAWSRVLGTEAFFGQGTRLTVV.

V and J are TRBV18 and TRBJ2-3; D is uncertain. Germline assignment: CDR1 KGHSH and CDR2 LQKENI. Trimming pared 3 bases from V and 2 bases from J, leaving 15 bases between. This CDR3 has 16 residues. CDR3 protein: CASSPFRYKNTDTQYF. The CDR3 DNA reads TGTGCCAGCTCACCTTTTCGGTATAAGAACACAGATACGCAGTATTTT.

The rearrangement links TRBV5-4 to TRBJ1-1; D is unclear. Per the germline V gene, CDR1 is SGHNT and CDR2 is YYREEE (reference sequence). V was trimmed by 0 bases and J by 1 base, leaving 7 bases between them. The CDR3 is 14 amino acids. The CDR3 DNA reads as TGTGCCAGCAGCTTGGGTCAGGAGAACACTGAAGCTTTCTTT. Translation: CASSLGQENTEAFF. Using reference TRBV5-4 and TRBJ1-1 for the parts outside the CDR3, the full variable domain is ETGVTQSPTHLIKTRGQQVTLRCSSQSGHNTVSWYQQALGQGPQFIFQYYREEENGRGNFPPRFSGLQFPNYSSELNVNALELDDSALYLCASSLGQENTEAFFGQGTRLTVV.

The gene calls are TRBV6-1 and TRBJ1-1, with 7 bases identical to TRBD1. The CDR3 spans 13 residues. Germline V CDR1 and CDR2: MNHNS, SASEGT. The V gene end was trimmed by 5 bases and the J gene end by 3 bases; junction bases not matched to a gene: 3. The CDR3 coding sequence is TGTGCCAGCAGTTTTACAGGGGACACTGAAGCTTTCTTT. It yields the protein CASSFTGDTEAFF.

V and J are TRBV2 and TRBJ2-2; 8 bases fit TRBD1. This CDR3 spans 12 amino acids. The junction had 1 base not matched to a gene; V was cut back by 8 bases and J by 5 bases. In germline, CDR1 is SNHLY, CDR2 FYNNEI. CDR3 residues: CASRTGTGELFF. CDR3 DNA: TGTGCCAGCCGGACAGGGACCGGGGAGCTGTTTTTT.

This chain joins TRBV5-1 and TRBJ2-2, with TRBD2 matching 9 bases. The CDR3 covers 16 residues. Germline V gene data show CDR1 as SGHRS and CDR2 as YFSETQ. Trimming at V came to 4 bases and at J to 4 bases, leaving 8 bases not matched to a gene. The CDR3 loop reads CASSTERGAVTGELFF. In DNA form, the CDR3 reads TGCGCCAGCAGCACCGAGCGGGGGGCCGTCACCGGGGAGCTGTTTTTT. The variable domain in full, completed from reference TRBV5-1 and TRBJ2-2, reads KAGVTQTPRYLIKTRGQQVTLSCSPISGHRSVSWYQQTPGQGLQFLFEYFSETQRNKGNFPGRFSGRQFSNSRSEMNVSTLELGDSALYLCASSTERGAVTGELFFGEGSRLTVL.

The V and J genes are TRBV11-2 and TRBJ1-6; 10 bases align to TRBD1. The CDR3 runs 14 residues. V lost 4 bases, J lost 11 bases, and 5 bases stayed unmatched. Germline V lookup: CDR1 SGHAT, CDR2 FQNNGV. The CDR3 coding sequence is TGTGCCAGCAGCTCGGGACAGGGGCATGCACCCCTCCACTTT. Amino acids: CASSSGQGHAPLHF.

This rearrangement joins TRBV5-1 to TRBJ2-3; D is undetermined. The CDR3 is 13 amino acids. Germline-derived CDR1 and CDR2 are SGHRS and YFSETQ. V shed 3 bases and J shed 4 bases, with 9 bases lying between them. The CDR3 here is CASSSSVPDTQYF. CDR3 sequence (DNA): TGCGCCAGCAGCTCATCAGTCCCAGATACGCAGTATTTT.

The chain uses TRBV28 and TRBJ2-7, with TRBD1 identical over 9 bases. The germline V gene has CDR1 MDHEN and CDR2 SYDVKM. The CDR3 is 16 amino acids. The trim removed 7 bases at V and 4 bases at J, leaving 14 bases unmatched. In DNA, the CDR3 is TGTGCCAGCACTCTCGGGACCGGGACAGGGATTTACGAGCAGTACTTC. Translation: CASTLGTGTGIYEQYF.

The V gene is TRBV11-3, the J gene TRBJ2-3; D remains ambiguous. CDR1 and CDR2 (germline): SGHNT, YENEEA. Trimming pared 5 bases from V and 6 bases from J, leaving 9 bases between. This CDR3 is 12 amino acids long. The CDR3 sequence: CASSREEDTQYF. The CDR3 DNA is TGTGCCAGCAGCCGCGAAGAGGATACGCAGTATTTT.

This clone was found once. The chain employs TRBV18 and TRBJ2-2; TRBD1 is a possible D gene (6 bases). V was clipped by 4 bases and J by 2 bases, with 11 bases between them. This CDR3 spans 15 amino acids. The germline V gene has CDR1 KGHSH and CDR2 LQKENI. This CDR3 reads CASSRQVGNTGELFF. CDR3 sequence (DNA): TGTGCCAGCTCACGACAGGTTGGAAACACCGGGGAGCTGTTTTTT.

This chain links TRBV5-1 with TRBJ2-7; maybe TRBD1 (5 bases). This CDR3 contains 15 residues. V gave up 0 bases and J gave up 4 bases, with 14 bases separating them. Germline CDR1 reads SGHRS; CDR2 reads YFSETQ. The CDR3 here is CASSLESGRYYEQYF. The CDR3 nucleotides are TGCGCCAGCAGCTTGGAGTCAGGGCGATATTACGAGCAGTACTTC.

The chain carries TRBV5-6 and TRBJ2-3; 8 bases fit TRBD2. The CDR3 consists of 15 residues. Germline-derived CDR1 and CDR2 are SGHDT and YYEEEE. The ends lost 1 base at V and 6 bases at J; junction bases unmatched: 7. The CDR3 DNA reads as TGTGCCAGCAGCTTGATGGCGGGGGGCCGGGATACGCAGTATTTT. Its protein product is CASSLMAGGRDTQYF.

The V gene is TRBV7-2, the J gene TRBJ2-1; D call uncertain. The CDR3 has 14 residues. Trimming pared 1 base from V and 7 bases from J, leaving 11 bases between. Germline V lookup: CDR1 SGHTA, CDR2 FQGNSA. CDR3: CASSLGRLRNEQFF. CDR3 nucleotides: TGTGCCAGCAGCTTAGGGCGACTGAGAAATGAGCAGTTCTTC.

The V call is TRBV6-5, the J call TRBJ1-1; D is perhaps TRBD1 (5 bases). The CDR3 contains 14 residues. Germline CDR1 is MNHEY and CDR2 is SVGAGI. The V end lost 2 bases, the J end lost 0 bases, and 7 bases lay between the germline ends. The CDR3 bases are TGTGCCAGCAGTTACGGACAATTGAACACTGAAGCTTTCTTT. Translated: CASSYGQLNTEAFF.

The rearrangement links TRBV5-4 to TRBJ2-1; 15 bases match TRBD2. The germline V gene has CDR1 SGHNT and CDR2 YYREEE (reference sequence). The ends lost 1 base at V and 9 bases at J; junction bases unmatched: 2. CDR3 length: 15 amino acids. The CDR3 nucleotides read TGTGCCAGCAGCTTGAGGACTAGCGGGGGGGTTGAGCAGTTCTTC. Translating gives CASSLRTSGGVEQFF.

The chain has TRBV7-8 and TRBJ2-1, with D perhaps assigned TRBD1 or TRBD2 (7 bases each). The CDR3 length is 17 residues. Looked up from germline, CDR1 is SGHVS and CDR2 is FQNEAQ. V lost 4 bases and J lost 0, with 16 bases in between. The DNA for the CDR3 is TGTGCCAGCAGCTCAACCAGGGGGGGGAACTCCTACAATGAGCAGTTCTTC. It translates to CASSSTRGGNSYNEQFF.

The J gene is TRBJ2-2, the V gene TRBV4-1; D unresolved. This CDR3 comprises 14 residues. Germline CDR1 and CDR2: MGHRA and YSYEKL. The V end was cut by 0 bases, the J end by 6 bases, with 8 bases between. The CDR3 loop is CASSQDPGPGELFF. CDR3 sequence (DNA): TGCGCCAGCAGCCAAGATCCCGGCCCCGGGGAGCTGTTTTTT.

CDR3 residues: CASSEGGFSYNSPLHF. DNA of the CDR3: TGTGCCAGCAGCGAGGGAGGGTTCTCCTATAATTCACCCCTCCACTTT. The V and J genes are TRBV9 and TRBJ1-6; D remains ambiguous. The ends were cut back, 3 bases at V and 0 bases at J, with 10 bases in the middle. The CDR3 is 16 residues long. Germline lookup yields CDR1 SGDLS and CDR2 YYNGEE.

CDR3 in amino acids: CASSKWDRTFNYGYTF. The CDR3 DNA reads TGTGCCAGCAGCAAATGGGACAGAACGTTTAACTATGGCTACACCTTC. The chain has TRBV21-1 and TRBJ1-2; TRBD1, the table's D call, lacks a check against the DNA. TRBV21-1 constitutes a pseudogene. CDR3 size: 16 residues.

The rearrangement uses TRBV4-2 and TRBJ2-2, with 12 bases that match TRBD2. The V gene end was trimmed by 0 bases and the J gene end by 6 bases; junction bases not matched to a gene: 8. CDR1 and CDR2 from the germline V gene are LGHNA and YNFKEQ. This CDR3 has 18 residues. CDR3 in amino acids: CASSQDSVLAGGAGELFF. CDR3 coding DNA: TGTGCCAGCAGCCAAGATAGTGTACTAGCGGGGGGCGCCGGGGAGCTGTTTTTT.

The chain carries TRBV10-3 and TRBJ2-3; D might be TRBD2 (6 bases). With 9 bases removed from V and 6 bases from J, the gap between germline ends came to 16 bases. This CDR3 is built from 13 residues. CDR1 and CDR2 from the germline V gene are ENHRY and SYGVKD. The DNA for the CDR3 is TGTGCCATAGCCGGGGGAACCGCGGATACGCAGTATTTT. Translating it yields CAIAGGTADTQYF.

The chain uses TRBV6-5 and TRBJ2-7; tentative D call: TRBD1 (5 bases). Per the germline V gene, CDR1 is MNHEY and CDR2 is SVGAGI. This CDR3 spans 13 amino acids. Trimming shortened V by 6 bases and J by 4 bases, and 13 bases separated the two germline ends. CDR3 DNA: TGTGCCAGCAGCCGTCGACAGACGTACGAGCAGTACTTC. Amino acid sequence: CASSRRQTYEQYF.

The CDR3 DNA is TGTGCCAGCAGTGCCACCCCTCGTAATACCTACGAGCAGTACTTC. Amino acids: CASSATPRNTYEQYF. J is TRBJ2-7 and V is TRBV6-5; D not certain. The CDR3 is made up of 15 amino acids. The ends were cut back, 5 bases at V and 2 bases at J, with 16 bases in the middle. The V gene's germline CDR1 is MNHEY and CDR2 SVGAGI.

This clone was seen a few times. The chain couples TRBV6-5 to TRBJ1-2; D ambiguous. The CDR3 runs 15 residues. CDR1 is MNHEY and CDR2 is SVGAGI in the germline V gene. V gave up 6 bases and J gave up 4 bases, with 18 bases separating them. Here the CDR3 DNA reads TGTGCCAGCAGCCCCGGAACGGGAGGGAGCTATGGCTACACCTTC. This gives the protein CASSPGTGGSYGYTF.

The rearrangement links TRBV5-1 to TRBJ2-1, with 11 bases matching TRBD2. The CDR3 spans 18 residues. Trimming took 4 bases from V and 2 from J; bases not matched to a gene: 11. Germline V gene lookup returns CDR1 SGHRS and CDR2 YFSETQ. CDR3 sequence reads: CASSGRKLAGGPYNEQFF. The DNA for the CDR3 is TGCGCCAGCAGCGGACGAAAGTTAGCGGGGGGGCCCTACAATGAGCAGTTCTTC.